Below, 30 T cell receptor beta chains from the same sample are listed, as sequenced in a study of T cell responses to AZD1222 COVID-19 vaccine. Sequencing was performed with immunoSEQ multiplex PCR; in TCRdb, only in-frame clones are kept and a portion is missing. The table records about 78,000 clones, roughly nine tenths of them present only once. The sample here was peripheral blood, taken 28 days after the second AZD1222 dose. Receptor source: an adult who received the AZD1222 COVID-19 vaccine.

This chain uses TRBV6-6 with TRBJ1-2, with TRBD1 identical over 7 bases. The CDR3 extends over 17 amino acids. From germline, CDR1 is MNHNY and CDR2 SVGAGI (reference sequence). V gave up 5 bases and J gave up 8 bases; unmatched junction bases: 20. CDR3 in DNA: TGTGCCAGCAGTCCCAGCGACCTCGACAGGGTTTATAGCGGCTACACCTTC. This encodes CASSPSDLDRVYSGYTF.

This rearrangement joins TRBV7-2 to TRBJ2-7; 7 nucleotides line up with TRBD1. V trimming: 5 bases; J trimming: 0 bases; junction bases outside the gene matches: 4. The CDR3 consists of 14 residues. CDR1 and CDR2 from the germline V gene are SGHTA and FQGNSA. CDR3 bases: TGTGCCAGCAGCGTCCGGGACAGCTCCTACGAGCAGTACTTC. It specifies CASSVRDSSYEQYF.

Written as DNA, the CDR3 is TGTGCCAGCAGCTCGGAGGTGGATACGCAGTATTTT. This encodes CASSSEVDTQYF. This rearrangement joins TRBV11-3 to TRBJ2-3; D may be TRBD2 (5 bases). V was pared by 4 bases and J by 6 bases, with 8 bases between. Germline assignment: CDR1 SGHNT and CDR2 YENEEA. The CDR3 runs 12 residues.

V is TRBV7-9 and J is TRBJ1-5; perhaps TRBD1 as D (5 bases). Trimming left V 1 base short and J 5 bases short, with 18 bases between. CDR3 length equals 17 residues. In germline, CDR1 is SEHNR, CDR2 FQNEAQ (reference sequence). This chain's CDR3 is CASSLESSRAVDQPQHF. As DNA, the CDR3 is TGTGCCAGCAGCTTAGAGTCGTCCAGGGCGGTGGATCAGCCCCAGCATTTT.

The rearrangement uses TRBV6-4 and TRBJ1-2; perhaps TRBD1 as D (5 bases). This CDR3 spans 12 amino acids. The V end was cut by 2 bases, the J end by 7 bases, with 8 bases between. Per germline, CDR1 MRHNA and CDR2 SNTAGT. The CDR3 DNA reads as TGTGCCAGCAGTGACAGGGGCGTTGGCTACACCTTC. Translated, it gives CASSDRGVGYTF.

The chain links TRBV6-2 or TRBV6-3 to TRBJ2-1; either TRBD1 or TRBD2 may supply D (5 bases each). V dropped 0 bases and J dropped 0 bases, with 9 bases sitting between them. Germline loops: CDR1 MNHEY, CDR2 SVGEGT. This CDR3 has 16 amino acids. CDR3 region: CASSYSGPSSYNEQFF. CDR3 bases: TGTGCCAGCAGTTACTCGGGACCCAGCTCCTACAATGAGCAGTTCTTC.

This clone was seen just once. The chain couples TRBV6-5 to TRBJ2-7; 10 bases fit TRBD1. The germline V gene has CDR1 MNHEY and CDR2 SVGAGI. This CDR3 has 15 amino acids. J gave up 4 bases and V 5 bases, and 8 bases lay outside the gene matches. For the CDR3, the DNA is TGTGCCAGCAGTCCACCCGGGACAGGGGCTTACGAGCAGTACTTC. Its protein is CASSPPGTGAYEQYF.

This sequence joins TRBV28 and TRBJ1-2; D is unresolved. Germline V gene sequence: CDR1 MDHEN, CDR2 SYDVKM. The length of the CDR3 is 14 residues. Trimming took 4 bases from V and 10 from J, leaving 19 bases between them. The DNA of the CDR3 is TGTGCCAGCAGTTCCTTACTTAACTCATACCACTACACCTTC. Translated: CASSSLLNSYHYTF.

The gene calls are TRBV29-1 and TRBJ1-1; D not resolved. Germline CDR1 and CDR2: SQVTM and ANQGSEA. Trimming took 4 bases from V and 0 from J, leaving 9 bases between them. The CDR3 contains 13 residues. The CDR3 sequence is CSVGTGMNTEAFF. The DNA of the CDR3 is TGCAGCGTTGGAACGGGGATGAACACTGAAGCTTTCTTT.

V and J are TRBV6-6 and TRBJ1-1; D uncertain. Germline V lookup: CDR1 MNHNY, CDR2 SVGAGI (reference sequence). This CDR3 spans 13 amino acids. V lost 6 bases and J 5 bases, leaving 13 bases between the germline ends. The DNA for the CDR3 is TGTGCCAGCAGCCCTCCTCAGGAAACTGAAGCTTTCTTT. This translates into CASSPPQETEAFF.

The CDR3 DNA reads as TGTGCCAGCAGCTTGAGGGCGAGCGGCGAGCAGTTCTTC. Residues: CASSLRASGEQFF. V and J are TRBV7-3 and TRBJ2-1; perhaps TRBD2 as D (5 bases). The germline V gene has CDR1 SGHTA and CDR2 FQGTGA. V gave up 3 bases and J gave up 10 bases, with 13 bases separating them. This CDR3 has 13 residues.

The V gene is TRBV6-4, the J gene TRBJ1-1; the D is unclear. Trimming pared 7 bases from V and 3 bases from J, leaving 9 bases between. Looked up from germline, CDR1 is MRHNA and CDR2 is SNTAGT. This CDR3 spans 12 amino acids. CDR3 sequence reads: CASIYRDTEAFF. CDR3 nucleotide sequence: TGTGCCAGCATCTACCGGGACACTGAAGCTTTCTTT.

V and J are TRBV30 and TRBJ1-1; D is unclear. Trimming removed 0 bases at V and 1 base at J, with 9 bases between. CDR1 is GTSNPN and CDR2 is SVGIG in the germline V gene (reference sequence). The CDR3 contains 14 residues. In nucleotides, the CDR3 is TGTGCCTGGAGTGTTCAGGTGTGGAACACTGAAGCTTTCTTT. Translation gives CAWSVQVWNTEAFF.

V and J are TRBV7-8 and TRBJ1-1; the D gene is possibly TRBD1 (5 bases). Trimming removed 5 bases from V and 5 bases from J, with 15 bases in between. The V gene's germline CDR1 is SGHVS and CDR2 FQNEAQ. The length of the CDR3 is 14 residues. CDR3 protein: CASSPETERTEAFF. DNA of the CDR3: TGTGCCAGCAGCCCGGAGACAGAGAGGACTGAAGCTTTCTTT.

The V call is TRBV27, the J call TRBJ2-1, with D perhaps TRBD1 or TRBD2 (5 bases each). There are 12 residues in the CDR3. Trimming left V 3 bases short and J 10 bases short, with 10 bases between. Per germline, CDR1 MNHEY and CDR2 SMNVEV (reference sequence). The CDR3 nucleotides are TGTGCCAGCAGTTTGAGACGGGACGAGCAGTTCTTC. It is translated as CASSLRRDEQFF.

The chain joins TRBV19 to TRBJ1-1, with D tentatively TRBD1 (5 bases). The CDR3 totals 15 residues. Trimming pared 7 bases from V and 1 base from J, leaving 16 bases between. Per germline, CDR1 LNHDA and CDR2 SQIVND (reference sequence). The CDR3 nucleotides read TGTGCCAGTACCCTTTCGGGGCATGGGAACACTGAAGCTTTCTTT. It encodes CASTLSGHGNTEAFF. Using reference TRBV19 and TRBJ1-1 for the parts outside the CDR3, the full variable domain is DGGITQSPKYLFRKEGQNVTLSCEQNLNHDAMYWYRQDPGQGLRLIYYSQIVNDFQKGDIAEGYSVSREKKESFPLTVTSAQKNPTAFYLCASTLSGHGNTEAFFGQGTRLTVV.

The chain carries TRBV19 and TRBJ1-6; no clear D. CDR3 size: 13 residues. CDR1 is LNHDA and CDR2 is SQIVND in the germline V gene (reference sequence). V was pared by 5 bases and J by 6 bases, with 8 bases between. CDR3: CASSDGSNSPLHF. The CDR3, as DNA: TGTGCCAGTAGTGACGGCAGTAATTCACCCCTCCACTTT.

The chain combines TRBV18 with TRBJ2-5; 8 bases line up with TRBD1. CDR3 size: 16 residues. V lost 4 bases and J lost 1; bases outside the gene matches: 8. CDR1 and CDR2 from the germline V gene are KGHSH and LQKENI. CDR3 sequence reads: CASSLDRGLGQETQYF. The CDR3 DNA reads as TGTGCCAGCTCACTCGACAGGGGTTTAGGCCAAGAGACCCAGTACTTC.

V gene TRBV11-3 combines with J gene TRBJ1-2; tentatively, D is TRBD1 (6 bases). Germline V lookup: CDR1 SGHNT, CDR2 YENEEA. This CDR3 contains 14 residues. Trimming left V 3 bases short and J 3 bases short, with 11 bases between. The DNA of the CDR3 is TGTGCCAGCAGCTTGTCGGGGGGCTACTATGGCTACACCTTC. Translation gives CASSLSGGYYGYTF.

This chain links TRBV7-3 with TRBJ1-4; no reliable D call. Germline V gene sequence: CDR1 SGHTA, CDR2 FQGTGA. Trimming took 2 bases from V and 8 from J, leaving 9 bases between them. The CDR3 length is 13 residues. CDR3 coding DNA: TGTGCCAGCAGCTTAGGGGTAGGCGAAAAACTGTTTTTT. It codes for CASSLGVGEKLFF.

In the case of this clone: At one of its ends the junction is not consistent with the germline gene, which may arise from a read error. This chain uses TRBV6-1 with TRBJ2-3, with 7 bases fitting TRBD2. Germline assignment: CDR1 MNHNS and CDR2 SASEGT. The CDR3 is made up of 15 amino acids. The CDR3 nucleotides are TGTGCCAGCAGTCAAGCGGGATCTCAAGTGGATACGCAGTATTTT. Protein: CASSQAGSQVDTQYF.

This chain links TRBV5-6 with TRBJ2-7; 8 positions match TRBD1. After removal of 1 base from V and 0 bases from J, the junction contained 6 bases not matched to a gene. Germline CDR1 SGHDT, CDR2 YYEEEE. The CDR3 has 16 amino acids. The CDR3 DNA reads as TGTGCCAGCAGCTTGTGGACAGGGTTGCCCTCCTACGAGCAGTACTTC. Translating it yields CASSLWTGLPSYEQYF.

This chain joins TRBV19 and TRBJ1-3, with D hard to call. V was pared by 5 bases and J by 0 bases, with 5 bases between. Germline CDR1 reads LNHDA; CDR2 reads SQIVND (reference sequence). The CDR3 spans 13 residues. CDR3 sequence (DNA): TGTGCCAGTAGTGTGAGCTCTGGAAACACCATATATTTT. Residues: CASSVSSGNTIYF.

This chain uses TRBV6-2 or TRBV6-3 with TRBJ1-6; 7 bases fit TRBD1. Germline CDR1 is MNHEY and CDR2 is SVGEGT. The CDR3 totals 16 residues. The trim removed 2 bases at V and 10 bases at J, leaving 11 bases unmatched. The CDR3 DNA reads as TGTGCCAGCAGTTACGCCATAGACAGGGCGAGGTCACCCCTCCACTTT. Translated, it gives CASSYAIDRARSPLHF.

The rearrangement uses TRBV9 and TRBJ1-2; possible D gene TRBD1, 6 bases. The V gene lost 2 bases and the J gene lost 4 bases, with 12 bases spanning the gap. Germline V gene lookup returns CDR1 SGDLS and CDR2 YYNGEE. The CDR3 has 14 residues. The CDR3 protein is CASSVRDTAYGYTF. Here the CDR3 DNA reads TGTGCCAGCAGCGTCCGGGACACCGCCTATGGCTACACCTTC.

This rearrangement joins TRBV4-3 to TRBJ2-3; 8 bases are shared with TRBD2. The CDR3 has 16 amino acids. V was pared by 3 bases and J by 6 bases, with 11 bases of the junction left unmatched. The germline V gene encodes CDR1 LGHNA and CDR2 YSLEER. The CDR3 bases are TGCGCCAGCAGCCATTTGAGCGGGAGCCGACCTGATACGCAGTATTTT. Its translation: CASSHLSGSRPDTQYF.

The rearrangement joins TRBV7-8 to TRBJ1-5; tentatively, D is TRBD1 (5 bases). The germline V gene has CDR1 SGHVS and CDR2 FQNEAQ. The CDR3 runs to 15 residues. Trimming took 1 base from V and 5 from J, leaving 12 bases between them. CDR3 nucleotides: TGTGCCAGCAGCTTAGGTGGACACCGAGATCAGCCCCAGCATTTT. This gives the protein CASSLGGHRDQPQHF.

The chain has TRBV27 and TRBJ1-4; D gene uncertain. The CDR3 consists of 12 residues. V lost 3 bases and J 2 bases, leaving 1 base between the germline ends. CDR1 and CDR2 (germline): MNHEY, SMNVEV (reference sequence). CDR3 nucleotides: TGTGCCAGCAGTTTCACTAATGAAAAACTGTTTTTT. It codes for CASSFTNEKLFF.

This chain links TRBV10-3 with TRBJ2-1; a weak D match, TRBD2 (6 bases). The length of the CDR3 is 12 residues. CDR1 and CDR2 (germline): ENHRY, SYGVKD. The V gene lost 10 bases and the J gene lost 5 bases, with 12 bases spanning the gap. CDR3 loop: CATLAGNNEQFF. The CDR3 DNA is TGTGCCACCCTTGCGGGGAACAATGAGCAGTTCTTC.

This chain links TRBV12-5 with TRBJ2-1; TRBD2 aligns across 7 bases. Germline assignment: CDR1 LGHNT and CDR2 FRNRAP. With V trimmed by 1 base and J by 10 bases, 4 bases remained unmatched. The CDR3 covers 13 residues. CDR3: CASGLGLAEEQFF. Here the CDR3 DNA reads TGTGCTAGTGGTTTGGGCCTAGCGGAAGAGCAGTTCTTC.